This note documents a single T cell receptor beta chain sequence. These data belong to a study of beta chain features in type 1 diabetes. The entirety of the isolated RNA underwent reverse transcription, so expressed TCRB transcripts were sequenced. The data were produced by immunoSEQ multiplex PCR, yet TCRdb's version contains in-frame clones alone and is incomplete. The sample carries hundreds of thousands of clones, roughly an eighth recorded once. This CDR3 contains 15 residues. J gave up 6 bases and V 5 bases, and 10 bases lay outside the gene matches. Per germline, CDR1 SGHTA and CDR2 FQGNSA. The rearrangement uses TRBV7-2 and TRBJ2-7, with 10 bases aligning to TRBD2. Sequencing was carried out using naive CD4+ T cells from blood. The receptor was derived from a man aged 18-30 years in good health. CDR3 protein: CASSINPSGSSEQYF. The DNA of the CDR3 is TGTGCCAGCAGCATAAACCCTAGCGGGAGCTCCGAGCAGTACTTC. Together with reference TRBV7-2 and TRBJ2-7, the CDR3 gives the full variable domain: GAGVSQSPSNKVTEKGKDVELRCDPISGHTALYWYRQSLGQGLEFLIYFQGNSAPDKSGLPSDRFSAERTGGSVSTLTIQRTQQEDSAVYLCASSINPSGSSEQYFGPGTRLTVT.